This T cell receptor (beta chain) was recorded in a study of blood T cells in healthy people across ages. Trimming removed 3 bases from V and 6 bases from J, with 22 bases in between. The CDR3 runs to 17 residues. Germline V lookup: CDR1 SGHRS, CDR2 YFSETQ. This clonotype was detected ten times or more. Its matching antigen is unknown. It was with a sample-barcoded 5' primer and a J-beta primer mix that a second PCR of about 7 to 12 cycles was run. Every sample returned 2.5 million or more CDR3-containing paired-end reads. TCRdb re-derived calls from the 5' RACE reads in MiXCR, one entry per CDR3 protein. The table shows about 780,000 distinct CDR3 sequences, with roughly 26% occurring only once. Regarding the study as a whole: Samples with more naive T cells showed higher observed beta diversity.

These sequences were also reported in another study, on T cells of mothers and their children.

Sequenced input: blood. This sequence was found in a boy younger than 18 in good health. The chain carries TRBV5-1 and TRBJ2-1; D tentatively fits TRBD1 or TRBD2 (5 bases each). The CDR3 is CASSSLRAGSDSNEQFF. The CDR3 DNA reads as TGCGCCAGCAGCTCCCTTAGGGCAGGGAGCGACTCCAATGAGCAGTTCTTC.